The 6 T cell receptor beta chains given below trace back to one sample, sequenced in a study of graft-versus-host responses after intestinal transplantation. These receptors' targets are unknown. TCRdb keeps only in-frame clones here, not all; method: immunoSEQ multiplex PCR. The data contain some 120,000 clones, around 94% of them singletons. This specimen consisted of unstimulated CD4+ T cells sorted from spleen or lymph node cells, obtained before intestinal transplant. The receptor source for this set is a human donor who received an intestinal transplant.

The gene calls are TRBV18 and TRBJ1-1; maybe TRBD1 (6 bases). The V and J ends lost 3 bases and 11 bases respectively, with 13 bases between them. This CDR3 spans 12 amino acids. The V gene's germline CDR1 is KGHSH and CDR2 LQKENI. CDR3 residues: CASSPAQGLAFF. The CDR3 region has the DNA TGTGCCAGCTCACCGGCGCAGGGGCTTGCTTTCTTT.

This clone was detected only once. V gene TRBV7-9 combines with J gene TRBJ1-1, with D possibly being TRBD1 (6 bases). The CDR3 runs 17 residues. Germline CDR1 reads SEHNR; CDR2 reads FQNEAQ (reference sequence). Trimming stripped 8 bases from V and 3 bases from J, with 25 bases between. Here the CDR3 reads CASGRPGGAGLYTEAFF. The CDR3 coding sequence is TGTGCCAGCGGTCGGCCGGGGGGCGCCGGGCTGTACACTGAAGCTTTCTTT. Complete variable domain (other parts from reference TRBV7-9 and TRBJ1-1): DTGVSQNPRHKITKRGQNVTFRCDPISEHNRLYWYRQTLGQGPEFLTYFQNEAQLEKSRLLSDRFSAERPKGSFSTLEIQRTEQGDSAMYLCASGRPGGAGLYTEAFFGQGTRLTVV.

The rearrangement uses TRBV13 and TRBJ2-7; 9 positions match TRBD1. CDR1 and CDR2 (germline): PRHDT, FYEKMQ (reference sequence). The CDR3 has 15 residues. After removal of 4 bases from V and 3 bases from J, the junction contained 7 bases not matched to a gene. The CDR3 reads CASSSYPGQGYEQYF. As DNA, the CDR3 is TGTGCCAGCAGCTCTTACCCGGGACAGGGCTACGAGCAGTACTTC.

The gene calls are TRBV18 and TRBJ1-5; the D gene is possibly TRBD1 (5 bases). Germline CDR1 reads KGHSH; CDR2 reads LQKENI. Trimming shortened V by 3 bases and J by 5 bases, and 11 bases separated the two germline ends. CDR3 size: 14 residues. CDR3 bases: TGTGCCAGCTCACCGGGCAGGGCGGATCAGCCCCAGCATTTT. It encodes CASSPGRADQPQHF.

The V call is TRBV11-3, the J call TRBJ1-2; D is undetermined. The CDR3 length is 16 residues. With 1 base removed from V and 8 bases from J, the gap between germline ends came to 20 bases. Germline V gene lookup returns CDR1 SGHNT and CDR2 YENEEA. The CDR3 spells CASSLGDPGYGGGYTF. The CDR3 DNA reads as TGTGCCAGCAGCTTAGGAGATCCGGGGTACGGTGGGGGCTACACCTTC. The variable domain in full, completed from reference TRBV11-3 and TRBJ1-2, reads EAGVVQSPRYKIIEKKQPVAFWCNPISGHNTLYWYLQNLGQGPELLIRYENEEAVDDSQLPKDRFSAERLKGVDSTLKIQPAELGDSAVYLCASSLGDPGYGGGYTFGSGTRLTVV.

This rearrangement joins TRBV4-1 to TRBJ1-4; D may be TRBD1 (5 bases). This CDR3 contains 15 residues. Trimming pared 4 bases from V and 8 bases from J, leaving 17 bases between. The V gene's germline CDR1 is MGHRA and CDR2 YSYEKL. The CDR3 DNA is TGCGCCAGCAGCCGGAACCGGGACGGCCTAGAAAAACTGTTTTTT. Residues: CASSRNRDGLEKLFF.